Listed here is a single TCR beta chain. What it binds is unknown. The data are from a study of cytomegalovirus exposure and HLA in healthy donors. The study's findings and limits: Later work associated roughly 17,000 TCR beta sequences with HLA alleles at 0.05 false discovery rate. Sequencing depth across donors, presence/absence analyses assumed, was roughly uniform. As a later analysis revealed, most CMV-associated TCR beta chains appeared HLA-restricted. Follow-up analysis found HLA locus-dependent TCR association rates, highest for DRB1 and lowest for HLA-C.

PCR used 60 Vbeta primers and 13 Jbeta primers. Sequencing used immunoSEQ multiplex PCR; TCRdb keeps in-frame clones, though not all of them. Counted here are under 150,000 clones, about 81% occurring once; the ten biggest clones make up 5.9%. This clonotype was sampled from a woman in her 40s in good health and CMV-seropositive. The specimen was PBMCs.

In nucleotides, the CDR3 is TGTGCCAGCAGAGGACTAGCGTGGGAGACCCAGTACTTC. It yields the protein CASRGLAWETQYF. This chain joins TRBV7-9 and TRBJ2-5; 9 positions match TRBD2. This CDR3 is built from 13 residues. Germline CDR1 is SEHNR and CDR2 is FQNEAQ (reference sequence). V shed 6 bases and J 5 bases; nucleotides not matched to a gene: 4.